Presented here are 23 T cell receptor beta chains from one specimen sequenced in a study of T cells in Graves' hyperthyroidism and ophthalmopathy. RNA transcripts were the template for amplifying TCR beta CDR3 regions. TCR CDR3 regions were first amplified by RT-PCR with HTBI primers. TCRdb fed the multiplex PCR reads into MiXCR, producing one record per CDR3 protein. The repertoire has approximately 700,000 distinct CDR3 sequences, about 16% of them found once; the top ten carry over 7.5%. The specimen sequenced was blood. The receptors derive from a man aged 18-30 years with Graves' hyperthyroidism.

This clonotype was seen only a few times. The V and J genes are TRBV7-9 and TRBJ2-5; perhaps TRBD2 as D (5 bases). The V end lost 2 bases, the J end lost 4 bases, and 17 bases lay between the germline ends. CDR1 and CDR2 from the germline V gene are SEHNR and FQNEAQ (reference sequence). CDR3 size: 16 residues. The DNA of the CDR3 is TGTGCCAGCAGCTTATGGACTCTCCGCGGTGGAGAGACCCAGTACTTC. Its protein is CASSLWTLRGGETQYF.

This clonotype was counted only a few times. The CDR3 bases are TGTGCCAGCAGATCACCGGGTCTAGCAGAAGAATACAATGAGCAGTTCTTC. Translated: CASRSPGLAEEYNEQFF. V usage is TRBV6-2 or TRBV6-3 and J usage is TRBJ2-1; a weak D match, TRBD2 (5 bases). CDR1 MNHEY and CDR2 SVGEGT come from the germline V gene. The germline V and J ends were trimmed by 6 bases and 4 bases, with 22 bases remaining between them. The CDR3 extends over 17 amino acids.

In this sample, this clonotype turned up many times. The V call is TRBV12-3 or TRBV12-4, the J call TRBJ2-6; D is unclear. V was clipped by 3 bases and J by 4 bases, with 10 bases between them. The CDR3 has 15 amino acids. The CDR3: CASSFGGSGANVLTF. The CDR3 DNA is TGTGCCAGCAGTTTTGGTGGCTCCGGGGCCAACGTCCTGACTTTC.

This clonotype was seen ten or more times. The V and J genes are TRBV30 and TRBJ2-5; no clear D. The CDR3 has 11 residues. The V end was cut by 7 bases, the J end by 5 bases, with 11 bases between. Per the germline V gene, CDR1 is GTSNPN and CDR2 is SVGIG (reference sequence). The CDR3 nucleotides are TGTGCCTCCGCCACGTATGAGACCCAGTACTTC. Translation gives CASATYETQYF.

CDR3 nucleotides: TGTGCCAGCAGTGACAGGGAGTGGGGAAACACCATATATTTT. Protein sequence: CASSDREWGNTIYF. V gene TRBV2 combines with J gene TRBJ1-3; perhaps TRBD1 as D (5 bases). The germline gives CDR1 SNHLY, CDR2 FYNNEI. Trimming removed 3 bases at V and 4 bases at J, with 10 bases between. This CDR3 is built from 14 residues.

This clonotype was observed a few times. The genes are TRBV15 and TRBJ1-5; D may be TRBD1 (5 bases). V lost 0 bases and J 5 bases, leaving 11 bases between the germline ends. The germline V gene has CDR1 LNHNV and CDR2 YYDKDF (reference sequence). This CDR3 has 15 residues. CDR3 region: CATSRDRGCDQPQHF. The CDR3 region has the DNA TGTGCCACCAGCAGAGATCGGGGGTGCGATCAGCCCCAGCATTTT.

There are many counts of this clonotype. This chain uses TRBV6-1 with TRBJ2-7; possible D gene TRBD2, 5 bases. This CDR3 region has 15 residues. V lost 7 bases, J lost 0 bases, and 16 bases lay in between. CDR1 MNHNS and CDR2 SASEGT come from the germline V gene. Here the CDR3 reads CASTPRERSSYEQYF. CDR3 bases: TGTGCCAGCACCCCGAGGGAGAGAAGCTCCTACGAGCAGTACTTC.

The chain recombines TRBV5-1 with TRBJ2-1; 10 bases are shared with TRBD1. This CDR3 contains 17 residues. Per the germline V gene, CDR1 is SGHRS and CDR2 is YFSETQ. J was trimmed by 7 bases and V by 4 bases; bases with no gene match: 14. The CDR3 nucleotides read TGCGCCAGCAGCCCGGGTATACGGGACAGGGGAAGTAATGAGCAGTTCTTC. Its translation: CASSPGIRDRGSNEQFF.

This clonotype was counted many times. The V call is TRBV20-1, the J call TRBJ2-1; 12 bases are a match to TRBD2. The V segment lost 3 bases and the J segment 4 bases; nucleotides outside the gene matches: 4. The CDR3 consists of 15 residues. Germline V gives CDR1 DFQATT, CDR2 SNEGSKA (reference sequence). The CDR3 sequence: CSARQLAGGYNEQFF. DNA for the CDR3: TGCAGTGCTAGGCAACTAGCGGGAGGATACAATGAGCAGTTCTTC.

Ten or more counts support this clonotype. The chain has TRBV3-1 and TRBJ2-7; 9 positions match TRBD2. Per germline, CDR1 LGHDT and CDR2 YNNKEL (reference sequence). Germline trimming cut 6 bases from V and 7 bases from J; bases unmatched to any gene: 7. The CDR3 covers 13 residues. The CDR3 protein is CASSSGLAREQYF. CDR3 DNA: TGTGCCAGCAGTTCTGGACTAGCGCGGGAGCAGTACTTC.

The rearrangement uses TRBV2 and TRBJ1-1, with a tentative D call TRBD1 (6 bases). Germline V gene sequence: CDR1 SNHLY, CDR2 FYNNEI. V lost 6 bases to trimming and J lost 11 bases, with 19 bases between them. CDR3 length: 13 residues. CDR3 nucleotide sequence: TGTGCCAGCAGCCAGTCTTCGAGGGGGGAGGCTTTCTTT. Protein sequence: CASSQSSRGEAFF.

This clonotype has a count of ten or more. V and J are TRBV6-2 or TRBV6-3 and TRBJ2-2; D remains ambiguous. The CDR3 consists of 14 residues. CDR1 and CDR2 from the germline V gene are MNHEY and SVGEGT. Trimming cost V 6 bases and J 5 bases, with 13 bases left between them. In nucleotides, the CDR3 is TGTGCCAGCAGGTCCTCTGGTGGGACCGGGGAGCTGTTTTTT. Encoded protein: CASRSSGGTGELFF.

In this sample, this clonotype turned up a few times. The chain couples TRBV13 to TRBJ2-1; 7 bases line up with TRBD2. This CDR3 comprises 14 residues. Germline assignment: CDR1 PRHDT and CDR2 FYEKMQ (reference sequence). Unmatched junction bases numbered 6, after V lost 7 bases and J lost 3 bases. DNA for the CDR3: TGTGCCAGCAACCGAGCGGGAAACTACAATGAGCAGTTCTTC. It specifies CASNRAGNYNEQFF.

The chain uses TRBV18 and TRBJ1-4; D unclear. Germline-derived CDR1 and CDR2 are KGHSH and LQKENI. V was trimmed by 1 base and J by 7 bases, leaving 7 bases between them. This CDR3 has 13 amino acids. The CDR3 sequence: CASSPRISEKLFF. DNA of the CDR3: TGTGCCAGCTCACCACGAATAAGTGAAAAACTGTTTTTT.

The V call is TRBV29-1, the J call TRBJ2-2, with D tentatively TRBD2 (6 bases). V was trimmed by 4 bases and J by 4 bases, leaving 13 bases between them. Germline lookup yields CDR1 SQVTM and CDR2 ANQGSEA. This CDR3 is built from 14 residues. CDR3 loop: CSVGREPSTGELFF. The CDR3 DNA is TGCAGCGTTGGGAGGGAGCCATCCACCGGGGAGCTGTTTTTT.

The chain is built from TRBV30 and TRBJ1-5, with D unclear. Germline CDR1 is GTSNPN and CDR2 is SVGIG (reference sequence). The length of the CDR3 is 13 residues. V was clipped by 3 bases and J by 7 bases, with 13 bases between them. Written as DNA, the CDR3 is TGTGCCTGGAGGGGTCATTATAACCAGCCCCAGCATTTT. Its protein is CAWRGHYNQPQHF.

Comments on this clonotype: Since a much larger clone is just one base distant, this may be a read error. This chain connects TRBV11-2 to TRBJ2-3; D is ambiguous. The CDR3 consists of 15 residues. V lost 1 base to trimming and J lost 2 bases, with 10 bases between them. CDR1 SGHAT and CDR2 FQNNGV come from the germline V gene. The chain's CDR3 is CASSLAGHPTDTQYF. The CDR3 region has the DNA TGTGCCAGCAGCTTAGCCGGCCACCCCACAGATACGCAGTATTTT.

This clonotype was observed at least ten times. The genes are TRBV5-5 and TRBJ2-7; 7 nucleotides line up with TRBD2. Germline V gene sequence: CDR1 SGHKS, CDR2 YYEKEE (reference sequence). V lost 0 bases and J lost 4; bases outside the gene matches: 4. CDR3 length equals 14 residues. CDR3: CASSLGQRDYEQYF. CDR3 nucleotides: TGTGCCAGCAGCTTGGGCCAGCGGGATTACGAGCAGTACTTC.

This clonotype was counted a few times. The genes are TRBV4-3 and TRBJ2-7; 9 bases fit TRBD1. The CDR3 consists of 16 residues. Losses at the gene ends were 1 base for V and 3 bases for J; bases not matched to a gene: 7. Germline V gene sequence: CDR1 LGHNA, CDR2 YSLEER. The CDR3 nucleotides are TGCGCCAGCAGCCAAGCGAAGGGACAGGGAATCTACGAGCAGTACTTC. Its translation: CASSQAKGQGIYEQYF.

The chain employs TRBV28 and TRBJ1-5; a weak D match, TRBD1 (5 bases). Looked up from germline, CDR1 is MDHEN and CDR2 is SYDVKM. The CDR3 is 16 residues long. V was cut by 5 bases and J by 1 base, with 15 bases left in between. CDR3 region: CASSPRGAGSNQPQHF. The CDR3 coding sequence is TGTGCCAGCAGTCCCCGGGGCGCGGGAAGCAATCAGCCCCAGCATTTT.

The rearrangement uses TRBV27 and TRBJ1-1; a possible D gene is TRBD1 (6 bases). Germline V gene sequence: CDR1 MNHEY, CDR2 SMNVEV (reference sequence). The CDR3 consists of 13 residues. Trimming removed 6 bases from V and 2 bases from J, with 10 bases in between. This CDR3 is CASSHRENTEAFF. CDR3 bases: TGTGCCAGCAGCCACAGGGAAAACACTGAAGCTTTCTTT.

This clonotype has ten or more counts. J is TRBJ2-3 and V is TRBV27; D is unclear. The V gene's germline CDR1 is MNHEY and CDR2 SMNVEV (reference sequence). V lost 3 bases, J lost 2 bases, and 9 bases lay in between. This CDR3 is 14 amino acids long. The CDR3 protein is CASSFERATDTQYF. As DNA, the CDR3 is TGTGCCAGCAGTTTTGAGCGTGCCACAGATACGCAGTATTTT.

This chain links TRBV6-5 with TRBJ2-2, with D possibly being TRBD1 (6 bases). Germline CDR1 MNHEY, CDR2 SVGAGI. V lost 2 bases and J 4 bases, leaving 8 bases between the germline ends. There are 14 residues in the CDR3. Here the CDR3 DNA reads TGTGCCAGCAGTTACCGAGGGGGCACCGGGGAGCTGTTTTTT. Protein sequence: CASSYRGGTGELFF.